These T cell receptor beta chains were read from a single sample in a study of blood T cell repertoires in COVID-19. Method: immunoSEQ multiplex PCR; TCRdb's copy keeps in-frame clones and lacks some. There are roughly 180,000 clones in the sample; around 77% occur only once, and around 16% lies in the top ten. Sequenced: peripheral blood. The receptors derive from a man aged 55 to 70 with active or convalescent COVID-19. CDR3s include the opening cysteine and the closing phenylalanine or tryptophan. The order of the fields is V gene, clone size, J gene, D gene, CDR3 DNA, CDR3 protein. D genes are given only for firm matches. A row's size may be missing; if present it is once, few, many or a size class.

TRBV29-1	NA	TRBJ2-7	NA	TGCAGCGTTCTGAGTTACGAGCAGTACTTC	CSVLSYEQYF
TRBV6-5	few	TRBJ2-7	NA	TGTGCCAGCAGTTACAAGACAGGTTATACCTACGAGCAGTACTTC	CASSYKTGYTYEQYF
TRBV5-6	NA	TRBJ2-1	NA	TGTGCCACTCAGGGGGGAGCAGGGTCAGCCTACAATGAGCAGTTCTTC	CATQGGAGSAYNEQFF
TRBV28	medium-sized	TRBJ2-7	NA	TGTGCCAGCTCTTCAGTAGCGTCTCGGACCGCCCAACTCTACGAGCAGTACTTC	CASSSVASRTAQLYEQYF
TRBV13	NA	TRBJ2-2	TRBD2	TGTGCCAGCAGCTCTCCATGGACTAGCGGAGATAACACCGGGGAGCTGTTTTTT	CASSSPWTSGDNTGELFF
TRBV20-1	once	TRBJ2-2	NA	TGCAGTGCTAGTACCCGGGACTTCCCGAACACCGGGGAGCTGTTTTTT	CSASTRDFPNTGELFF
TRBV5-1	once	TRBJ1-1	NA	TGCGCCAGCAGCTTGGAGGGGGTTCTGAACACTGAAGCTTTCTTT	CASSLEGVLNTEAFF
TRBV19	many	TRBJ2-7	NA	TGTGCCAGTAGTTTCACATCAGGGAAGAACGAGCAGTACTTC	CASSFTSGKNEQYF
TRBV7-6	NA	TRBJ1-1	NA	TGTGCCAGCAGCTACCTCTACGGACTCGCGAACACTGAAGCTTTCTTT	CASSYLYGLANTEAFF
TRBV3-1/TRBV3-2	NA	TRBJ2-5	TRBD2	TGTGCCAGCAGCTCCCCTCTGGCGCGGGAGGGCCAGTCCCAGTACTTC	CASSSPLAREGQSQYF
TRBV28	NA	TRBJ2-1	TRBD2	TGTGCCAGCAGCCATAACCGACTAGCGTCCTACAATGAGCAGTTCTTC	CASSHNRLASYNEQFF
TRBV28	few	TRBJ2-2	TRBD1	TGTGCCAGCAGGGGACAGGGCAGGAACGGGGAGCTGTTTTTT	CASRGQGRNGELFF
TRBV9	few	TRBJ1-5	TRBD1	TGTGCCAGCAGCGTAGAAGGGGGCGATCAGCCCCAGCATTTT	CASSVEGGDQPQHF
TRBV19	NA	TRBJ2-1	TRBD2	TGTGCCAGTAGTATGGGGCTAGCGGGAGTCGGGGGAAATGAGCAGTTCTTC	CASSMGLAGVGGNEQFF
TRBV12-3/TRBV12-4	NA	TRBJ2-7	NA	TGTGCCAGCAGTCTCGACAGAAACCACGAGCAGTACTTC	CASSLDRNHEQYF
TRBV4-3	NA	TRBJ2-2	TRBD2	TGCGCCAGCAGCCAAAAGGGGACTAGCGGGACCGGGGAGCTGTTTTTT	CASSQKGTSGTGELFF
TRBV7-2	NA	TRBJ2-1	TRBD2	TGTGCCAGCAGCCCGGGACTACCTTACAATGAGCAGTTCTTC	CASSPGLPYNEQFF
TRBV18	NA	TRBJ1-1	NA	TGTGCCAGCTCAACAGGGTCCGGAATGAACACTGAAGCTTTCTTT	CASSTGSGMNTEAFF
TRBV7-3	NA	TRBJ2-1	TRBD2	TGTGCCAGCAGCTTAACGGCGGGAGTTGTCCATGAGCAGTTCTTC	CASSLTAGVVHEQFF
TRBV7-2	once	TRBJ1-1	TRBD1	TGTGCCAGCAGCCCGCAGCGAGAACAGGGGAGGGCTTTCTTT	CASSPQREQGRAFF
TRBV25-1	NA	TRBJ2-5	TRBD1	TGTGCCAGCAGTGTGAGGACAGGGGACCCAGAGACCCAGTACTTC	CASSVRTGDPETQYF
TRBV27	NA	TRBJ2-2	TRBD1	TGTGCCAGCAGTTCAGGACAGGGGCGTACGCCGGGCACCGGGGAGCTGTTTTTT	CASSSGQGRTPGTGELFF
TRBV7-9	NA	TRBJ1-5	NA	TGTGCCAGCAGCCACGACGGTAGCTATCAGCCCCAGCATTTT	CASSHDGSYQPQHF
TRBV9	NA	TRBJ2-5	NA	TGTGCCAGCAGCGTCTACTCCCAAGAGACCCAGTACTTC	CASSVYSQETQYF
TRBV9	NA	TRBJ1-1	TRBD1	TGTGCCAGCAGCCGCGACAGGGACACTGAAGCTTTCTTT	CASSRDRDTEAFF
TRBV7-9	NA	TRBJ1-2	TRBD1	TGTGCCAGCAGCTTAGGGACAGGTGGTGGCTACACCTTC	CASSLGTGGGYTF
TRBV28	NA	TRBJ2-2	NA	TGTGCCAGCAGTTCGGGTAGCGGGGAGCTGTTTTTT	CASSSGSGELFF
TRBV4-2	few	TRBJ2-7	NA	TGTGCCAGCAGCCAAGGGCAGGGCTCCTACGAGCAGTACTTC	CASSQGQGSYEQYF
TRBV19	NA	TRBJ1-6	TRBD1	TGTGCCAGTAGTATCGGGACAGGGAGTTCACCCCTCCACTTT	CASSIGTGSSPLHF
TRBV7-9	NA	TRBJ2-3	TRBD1	TGTGCCAGCAGCACCGGACAGGGGGCCCCAGATACGCAGTATTTT	CASSTGQGAPDTQYF